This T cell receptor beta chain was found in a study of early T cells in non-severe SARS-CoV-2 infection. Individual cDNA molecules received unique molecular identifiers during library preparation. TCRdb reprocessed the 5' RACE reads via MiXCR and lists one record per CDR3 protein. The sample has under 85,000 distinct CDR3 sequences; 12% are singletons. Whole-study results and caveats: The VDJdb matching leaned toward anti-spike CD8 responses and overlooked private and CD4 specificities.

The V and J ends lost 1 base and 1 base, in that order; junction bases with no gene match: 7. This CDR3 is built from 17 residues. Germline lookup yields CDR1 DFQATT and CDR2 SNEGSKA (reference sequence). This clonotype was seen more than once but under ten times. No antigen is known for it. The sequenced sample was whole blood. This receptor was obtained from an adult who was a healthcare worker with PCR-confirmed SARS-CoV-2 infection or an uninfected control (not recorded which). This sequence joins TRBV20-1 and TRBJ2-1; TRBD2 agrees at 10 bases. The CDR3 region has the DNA TGCAGTGCTAGAGCTGCTAGCGGGGGTTTTTCCTACAATGAGCAGTTCTTC. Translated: CSARAASGGFSYNEQFF.